This T cell receptor (beta chain) was profiled in a study of T cells in Graves' hyperthyroidism and ophthalmopathy. General study results and limits: Blood shared most expanded thyroid clonotypes above 0.001. Classification by a 13 V-J model distinguished ophthalmopathy from stable hyperthyroidism.

RNA transcripts provided the source from which TCR beta CDR3 regions were amplified. HTBI primers were employed in a first-round RT-PCR of the TCR CDR3. One entry per CDR3 protein results from TCRdb running MiXCR on the multiplex PCR reads. Of fewer than 800,000 distinct CDR3 sequences listed, roughly 15% were seen once; the top ten hold roughly 8%. The CDR3 consists of 15 residues. Germline CDR1 SGDLS, CDR2 YYNGEE. Trimming took 0 bases from V and 4 from J, leaving 14 bases between them. With a duration under 2 months, the hyperthyroidism was newly diagnosed in patients aged 18 to 65. Patients were excluded for uncontrolled infection, other autoimmune disease, pregnancy or lactation. As to this clonotype: Antigen: not known.

The sequencing input was blood. The chain combines TRBV9 with TRBJ2-7, with D maybe TRBD1 (5 bases). This clonotype was sampled from a man younger than 35 with Graves' hyperthyroidism. The CDR3 region is CASSVEGREPYEQYF. DNA of the CDR3: TGTGCCAGCAGCGTAGAAGGCAGGGAACCTTACGAGCAGTACTTC.